These 21 T cell receptor beta chains originate from one sample sequenced in a study of blood T cell repertoires in COVID-19. Repertoires were generated with immunoSEQ multiplex PCR, while TCRdb's copy carries only in-frame clones and drops some. Of about 200,000 clones in the sample, 60% to 85% were seen once. The source material was peripheral blood. All receptors derive from a woman in her seventies with acute or convalescent COVID-19.

This clone has a handful of counts. The chain links TRBV28 to TRBJ1-2; D is unresolved. The CDR3 is 13 amino acids. In germline, CDR1 is MDHEN, CDR2 SYDVKM. With 6 bases removed from V and 0 bases from J, the gap between germline ends came to 8 bases. The CDR3 region is CASSRDTNYGYTF. The CDR3 region has the DNA TGTGCCAGCAGCCGCGATACTAACTATGGCTACACCTTC.

CDR3 region: CASSSSGQGSYGYTF. The CDR3 DNA sequence: TGCGCCAGCAGCAGCTCGGGACAGGGTTCCTATGGCTACACCTTC. The genes are TRBV5-1 and TRBJ1-2; 9 bases map to TRBD1. The germline CDR1 and CDR2 sequences are SGHRS and YFSETQ. J gave up 4 bases and V 4 bases, and 8 bases lay outside the gene matches. CDR3 size: 15 residues.

V usage is TRBV2 and J usage is TRBJ2-2; TRBD2 might be the D (6 bases). This CDR3 is built from 12 residues. Germline assignment: CDR1 SNHLY and CDR2 FYNNEI. V was pared by 7 bases and J by 7 bases, with 10 bases between. In DNA form, the CDR3 reads TGTGCCAGCACCCGGGAGAGCGGGGAGCTGTTTTTT. This codes for CASTRESGELFF.

The chain is built from TRBV6-5 and TRBJ2-7; tentative D call: TRBD2 (6 bases). This CDR3 is 15 amino acids long. The germline CDR1 and CDR2 sequences are MNHEY and SVGAGI. The V end was cut by 0 bases, the J end by 5 bases, with 14 bases between. In DNA, the CDR3 is TGTGCCAGCAGTTACTCACAGACTAGACAAGACGAGCAGTACTTC. This sequence encodes CASSYSQTRQDEQYF.

V gene TRBV6-1 combines with J gene TRBJ2-2; D possibly corresponds to TRBD2 (5 bases). Trimming took off 3 bases at V and 2 bases at J, with 13 bases between the two ends. The germline gives CDR1 MNHNS, CDR2 SASEGT. CDR3 length: 16 residues. CDR3 protein: CASSDILVLNTGELFF. CDR3 bases: TGTGCCAGCAGTGACATACTAGTCCTCAACACCGGGGAGCTGTTTTTT.

This clone was counted only a few times. The chain is built from TRBV19 and TRBJ2-2; a weak D match, TRBD2 (6 bases). CDR3 length: 17 residues. Deletions cut 1 base from V and 7 bases from J, with 19 bases between. Germline V gene sequence: CDR1 LNHDA, CDR2 SQIVND (reference sequence). For the CDR3, the DNA is TGTGCCAGTAGTATAGGGGGGACTTCGGGCCGCGTCGGGGAGCTGTTTTTT. Its protein product is CASSIGGTSGRVGELFF. Combining the CDR3 with reference TRBV19 and TRBJ2-2 gives the whole variable domain DGGITQSPKYLFRKEGQNVTLSCEQNLNHDAMYWYRQDPGQGLRLIYYSQIVNDFQKGDIAEGYSVSREKKESFPLTVTSAQKNPTAFYLCASSIGGTSGRVGELFFGEGSRLTVL.

The chain recombines TRBV19 with TRBJ1-1; maybe TRBD1 (5 bases). There are 14 residues in the CDR3. The germline gives CDR1 LNHDA, CDR2 SQIVND (reference sequence). V lost 3 bases and J lost 5, with 13 bases in between. The CDR3, as DNA: TGTGCCAGTAGTATCGAGGAGGGGACTACTGAAGCTTTCTTT. Its protein product is CASSIEEGTTEAFF.

This chain connects TRBV5-1 to TRBJ2-5; 14 nucleotides agree with TRBD2. V trimming: 4 bases; J trimming: 3 bases; junction bases outside the gene matches: 8. This CDR3 spans 17 amino acids. CDR1 SGHRS and CDR2 YFSETQ come from the germline V gene. This chain's CDR3 is CASSPGLAGAVEETQYF. CDR3 bases: TGCGCCAGCAGCCCGGGACTAGCGGGAGCTGTCGAAGAGACCCAGTACTTC.

This clone was observed a few times. The chain combines TRBV2 with TRBJ1-3; D uncertain. Germline CDR1 and CDR2: SNHLY and FYNNEI. The V end was cut by 6 bases, the J end by 2 bases, with 8 bases between. The CDR3 is 13 residues long. The CDR3 protein is CASSDGAGNTIYF. The DNA for the CDR3 is TGTGCCAGCAGCGACGGGGCTGGAAACACCATATATTTT. Supplemented by reference TRBV2 and TRBJ1-3, the full variable domain reads EPEVTQTPSHQVTQMGQEVILRCVPISNHLYFYWYRQILGQKVEFLVSFYNNEISEKSEIFDDQFSVERPDGSNFTLKIRSTKLEDSAMYFCASSDGAGNTIYFGEGSWLTVV.

The chain uses TRBV18 and TRBJ1-4; TRBD1 might be the D (5 bases). The CDR3 contains 14 residues. CDR1 is KGHSH, CDR2 LQKENI, per germline. Trimming took off 1 base at V and 8 bases at J, with 11 bases between the two ends. Here the CDR3 DNA reads TGTGCCAGCTCACCACAGGGGATAGGGGAAAAACTGTTTTTT. This codes for CASSPQGIGEKLFF.

This clone was seen just once. The chain uses TRBV28 and TRBJ2-2, with 9 positions matching TRBD2. This CDR3 spans 15 amino acids. V dropped 2 bases and J dropped 8; count of bases not matched to a gene: 6. Germline-derived CDR1 and CDR2 are MDHEN and SYDVKM. The DNA for the CDR3 is TGTGCCAGCAGTTTAGTTCTAGCGGGACGGGGGGAGCTGTTTTTT. Translating gives CASSLVLAGRGELFF.

The V call is TRBV7-2, the J call TRBJ1-2, with 10 bases aligning to TRBD1. CDR1 is SGHTA, CDR2 FQGNSA, per germline. J gave up 3 bases and V 3 bases, and 7 bases lay outside the gene matches. This CDR3 is 16 amino acids long. CDR3 protein: CASSFGQGVYDYGYTF. DNA for the CDR3: TGTGCCAGCAGCTTTGGACAGGGGGTATATGACTATGGCTACACCTTC. Combining the CDR3 with reference TRBV7-2 and TRBJ1-2 gives the whole variable domain GAGVSQSPSNKVTEKGKDVELRCDPISGHTALYWYRQSLGQGLEFLIYFQGNSAPDKSGLPSDRFSAERTGGSVSTLTIQRTQQEDSAVYLCASSFGQGVYDYGYTFGSGTRLTVV.

The gene calls are TRBV28 and TRBJ2-3; D possibly corresponds to TRBD2 (5 bases). Trimming left V 5 bases short and J 3 bases short, with 15 bases between. The CDR3 totals 15 residues. CDR1 and CDR2 from the germline V gene are MDHEN and SYDVKM. DNA of the CDR3: TGTGCCAGCAGTGGGTCGCGAGGCGGGACAGATACGCAGTATTTT. This translates into CASSGSRGGTDTQYF.

The chain employs TRBV29-1 and TRBJ1-5, with 7 bases that match TRBD1. The CDR3 loop spans 13 amino acids. Germline assignment: CDR1 SQVTM and CDR2 ANQGSEA. V shed 4 bases, J shed 6 bases, and the junction held 6 bases outside the gene matches. The CDR3 here is CSVGEGAGQPQHF. DNA for the CDR3: TGCAGCGTTGGAGAGGGGGCGGGTCAGCCCCAGCATTTT.

This chain uses TRBV3-1 (or the pseudogene TRBV3-2) with TRBJ2-5; D perhaps matches TRBD2 (7 bases). This CDR3 spans 15 amino acids. CDR1 is LGHDT and CDR2 is YNNKEL in the germline V gene (reference sequence). The V gene lost 4 bases and the J gene lost 5 bases, with 17 bases spanning the gap. CDR3 bases: TGTGCCAGCAGCCGCCTGCGGGGGCCGGTGGAGACCCAGTACTTC. Encoded protein: CASSRLRGPVETQYF.

The chain uses TRBV5-1 and TRBJ1-1, with D possibly matching TRBD1 (6 bases). The germline gives CDR1 SGHRS, CDR2 YFSETQ. Trimming took 4 bases from V and 2 from J, leaving 15 bases between them. The CDR3 is made up of 15 amino acids. The CDR3 loop is CASSAETGFNTEAFF. DNA of the CDR3: TGCGCCAGCAGCGCGGAGACAGGTTTTAACACTGAAGCTTTCTTT.

The V and J genes are TRBV5-1 and TRBJ1-6; D uncertain. Per germline, CDR1 SGHRS and CDR2 YFSETQ. V lost 4 bases to trimming and J lost 7 bases, with 15 bases between them. CDR3 length: 15 amino acids. The CDR3 bases are TGCGCCAGCAGCAGCGATCCGGTCCGCAATTCACCCCTCCACTTT. Its translation: CASSSDPVRNSPLHF.

J is TRBJ1-5 and V is TRBV28, with D unclear. CDR1 and CDR2 (germline): MDHEN, SYDVKM. V lost 4 bases, J lost 7 bases, and 20 bases lay in between. The CDR3 runs to 16 residues. The CDR3 protein is CASSSPLGRGAQPQHF. In nucleotides, the CDR3 is TGTGCCAGCAGTTCCCCCCTAGGGCGGGGAGCGCAGCCCCAGCATTTT.

Only a few counts were recorded for this clone. The chain uses TRBV3-1 (or the pseudogene TRBV3-2) and TRBJ1-1, with no clear D. V dropped 0 bases and J dropped 6 bases, with 8 bases sitting between them. The CDR3 sequence is 13 residues long. Germline V gene data show CDR1 as LGHDT and CDR2 as YNNKEL (reference sequence). CDR3 region: CASSQDPGAEAFF. CDR3 DNA sequence: TGTGCCAGCAGCCAAGACCCGGGTGCTGAAGCTTTCTTT.

The CDR3 region is CASSDRGSSGANVLTF. The CDR3 region has the DNA TGTGCCAGCAGTGATCGGGGGTCCTCTGGGGCCAACGTCCTGACTTTC. The chain recombines TRBV6-1 with TRBJ2-6; tentatively, D is TRBD2 (6 bases). CDR3 size: 16 residues. CDR1 is MNHNS and CDR2 is SASEGT in the germline V gene. V lost 3 bases to trimming and J lost 0 bases, with 9 bases between them.

The sample holds one count of this clone. This chain uses TRBV10-3 with TRBJ1-1; possibly TRBD1 for D (5 bases). The CDR3 sequence is 11 residues long. The V and J ends lost 8 bases and 1 base respectively, with 5 bases between them. Germline assignment: CDR1 ENHRY and CDR2 SYGVKD. The CDR3 DNA is TGTGCCATCGGACAGAACACTGAAGCTTTCTTT. The encoded protein is CAIGQNTEAFF.